Listed below are T cell receptor beta chains from one sample, sequenced in a study of T cell responses to AZD1222 COVID-19 vaccine. Libraries were prepared by immunoSEQ multiplex PCR; TCRdb keeps only in-frame clonotypes and omits some of them. This sample yields over 200,000 clones, of which approximately 94% are seen a single time; 1.7% belongs to the top ten. Sequences were derived from peripheral blood, sampled 28 days after the second dose of the MenACWY control vaccine. The receptors were sampled from an adult who received the MenACWY meningococcal vaccine as a control. The CDR3 runs from the conserved cysteine through the conserved F or W. Each record gives: CDR3 length, D gene, clone size, V gene, J gene, CDR3 DNA, CDR3 protein. D genes are given only for firm matches. For some rows the clone size is stated as once, few or many, or as a class when expanded; others skip it.

13	.	once	TRBV5-1	TRBJ1-2	TGCGCCAGTAGTGACATGGCCTCCTATGGCTACACCTTC	CASSDMASYGYTF
20	TRBD1	.	TRBV4-3	TRBJ2-7	TGCGCCAGCAGCCAAGATTACGGGGACAGGGGCAATGGGATCTCCTACGAGCAGTACTTC	CASSQDYGDRGNGISYEQYF
17	.	.	TRBV9	TRBJ1-1	TGTGCCAGCAGCGTAGAAGGGGTGGAGGACATGGGCTCTGAAGCTTTCTTT	CASSVEGVEDMGSEAFF
15	TRBD1	.	TRBV19	TRBJ1-5	TGTGCCAGTAGTGCGGTCGGCAGGGGGGATCAGCCCCAGCATTTT	CASSAVGRGDQPQHF
15	.	.	TRBV9	TRBJ1-3	TGTGCCAGCAGCGTAGTAGGGGACTCTGGAAACACCATATATTTT	CASSVVGDSGNTIYF
15	.	.	TRBV27	TRBJ2-7	TGTGCCAGCAGTTTAGTGACAGGAGCGACCTACGAGCAGTACTTC	CASSLVTGATYEQYF
15	.	.	TRBV4-1	TRBJ2-7	TGCGCCAGCAGCCAAGGGTCTACCGCAACCTACGAGCAGTACTTC	CASSQGSTATYEQYF
13	.	.	TRBV18	TRBJ1-5	TGTGCCAGCTCACAGGGTTCCGATCAGCCCCAGCATTTT	CASSQGSDQPQHF
16	.	once	TRBV24-1	TRBJ1-2	TGTGCCACCAGCCATACAGACGACGGGGTAGAGTATGGCTACACCTTC	CATSHTDDGVEYGYTF
13	.	.	TRBV10-3	TRBJ1-2	TGTGCCATCAGTGATCGGGTGAACTATGGCTACACCTTC	CAISDRVNYGYTF
12	.	.	TRBV28	TRBJ2-1	TGTGCCAGCAGTTCCCTTTACAATGAGCAGTTCTTC	CASSSLYNEQFF
14	.	.	TRBV19	TRBJ2-7	TGTGCCAGTTCCCGAACATACACGTCCTACGAGCAGTACTTC	CASSRTYTSYEQYF
11	.	.	TRBV3-1/TRBV3-2	TRBJ1-2	TGTGCCAGCAGCCAAGGGTCACAAACCCTCTTC	CASSQGSQTLF
15	.	.	TRBV28	TRBJ2-5	TGTGCCAGCAGTTATTTGGTCGAGGGCCTAGAGACCCAGTACTTC	CASSYLVEGLETQYF
12	.	.	TRBV29-1	TRBJ1-2	TGCAGCGTTGTGGGCGGCAACTATGGCTACACCTTC	CSVVGGNYGYTF
15	TRBD2	.	TRBV5-1	TRBJ2-1	TGCGCCAGCAGCTCTGGACTAGCGGGTTACAATGAGCAGTTCTTC	CASSSGLAGYNEQFF
15	TRBD2	.	TRBV2	TRBJ2-7	TGTGCCAGCAGTGTGTGGGAACTAGCGGGATACGAGCAGTACTTC	CASSVWELAGYEQYF
12	.	.	TRBV19	TRBJ2-1	TGTGCCACGTCCAGCTCCTACAATGAGCAGTTCTTC	CATSSSYNEQFF
15	TRBD2	.	TRBV27	TRBJ2-5	TGTGCCAGCAGTCTTAGCGGGGCGACGGGAGAGACCCAGTACTTC	CASSLSGATGETQYF
13	.	.	TRBV12-3/TRBV12-4	TRBJ1-2	TGTGCCAGCAGTTTTCTCACGGGGGAAGGCTACACCTTC	CASSFLTGEGYTF
14	.	.	TRBV3-1/TRBV3-2	TRBJ1-4	TGTGCCAGCAGCCAACTTACAAAGAATGAAAAACTGTTTTTT	CASSQLTKNEKLFF
18	.	.	TRBV21-1	TRBJ1-6	TGTGCCACCTCTCAAATCGGACAGGGGGCGCCGGGTTCCTCACCCCTCCACTTT	CATSQIGQGAPGSSPLHF
15	.	.	TRBV19	TRBJ2-1	TGTGCCAGTAACCATGGGGACATGGCCTACAATGAGCAGTTCTTC	CASNHGDMAYNEQFF
15	.	.	TRBV19	TRBJ2-3	TGTGCCAGTAGTATAGGGCAGGGGAACGCAGATACGCAGTATTTT	CASSIGQGNADTQYF
13	.	.	TRBV14	TRBJ1-2	TGTGCCAGCAGCCCCCTGCGGGTTGGTGGCTACACCTTC	CASSPLRVGGYTF
14	.	.	TRBV28	TRBJ2-6	TGTGCCAGCAGAGACTTAGCTGGGGCCAACGTCCTGACTTTC	CASRDLAGANVLTF
13	.	.	TRBV7-6	TRBJ2-2	TGTGCCAGCGGCCCCGTGGGCACCGGGGAGCTGTTTTTT	CASGPVGTGELFF
14	.	.	TRBV14	TRBJ2-5	TGTGCCAGCAGCCTAAGGGTAGAGCAAGAGACCCAGTACTTC	CASSLRVEQETQYF
13	.	.	TRBV29-1	TRBJ2-5	TGCAGCGTTGAAGGAAGGGCCTGGGAGACCCAGTACTTC	CSVEGRAWETQYF
15	.	.	TRBV11-2	TRBJ1-2	TGTGCCAGCAGCCACGGGGGGTCAAATAACTATGGCTACACCTTC	CASSHGGSNNYGYTF
12	.	once	TRBV3-1/TRBV3-2	TRBJ2-5	TGTGCCAGCAGCTCGGGTCAAGAGACCCAGTACTTC	CASSSGQETQYF
16	.	.	TRBV19	TRBJ1-1	TGTGCCAGTAGTATAGGTCGGGGGCGGGCGAACACTGAAGCTTTCTTT	CASSIGRGRANTEAFF
19	TRBD2	.	TRBV6-6	TRBJ2-1	TGTGCCAGCAGTCCGGGACTAGCGGGAGGTTTGGGTTCCTACAATGAGCAGTTCTTC	CASSPGLAGGLGSYNEQFF
16	.	.	TRBV9	TRBJ2-4	TGTGCCAGCAGCCCAAGGCCCGGGGTGGCCAAAAACATTCAGTACTTC	CASSPRPGVAKNIQYF
11	.	.	TRBV27	TRBJ1-5	TGTGCCAGCAGCCAAAACGGGCCCCAGCATTTT	CASSQNGPQHF
14	.	.	TRBV11-3	TRBJ2-7	TGTGCCAGCAGTTTGGGTCCTAGCTCCCCCGAGCAGTACTTC	CASSLGPSSPEQYF
13	.	.	TRBV11-2	TRBJ1-1	TGTGCCAGCAGCTTGGATCCAGGGACTGAAGCTTTCTTT	CASSLDPGTEAFF
14	.	few	TRBV14	TRBJ2-3	TGTGCCAGCAGCAACAGACAGCGTACAGATACGCAGTATTTT	CASSNRQRTDTQYF
14	TRBD1	.	TRBV7-2	TRBJ2-7	TGTGCCAGCAGCCTCGACAGGGGATCCTACGAGCAGTACTTC	CASSLDRGSYEQYF
13	TRBD1	once	TRBV12-3/TRBV12-4	TRBJ2-5	TGTGCCAGCAGTTTAAACAGGGGGGAGACCCAGTACTTC	CASSLNRGETQYF
15	.	.	TRBV29-1	TRBJ2-2	TGCAGCGTTGGCGGGCAGGAATCGAACACCGGGGAGCTGTTTTTT	CSVGGQESNTGELFF
17	.	.	TRBV6-2/TRBV6-3	TRBJ1-2	TGTGCCAGCAGTTACGGCAGCCCACCAGTCGTGCGCTATGGCTACACCTTC	CASSYGSPPVVRYGYTF